These 5 T cell receptor beta chains were all obtained from the same sample, sequenced in a study of shared clonotypes between healthy human individuals. Only CD45RO-negative cells positively selected for CCR7 counted as naive CD8 cells, so terminally differentiated effector memory CD45RA+ cells were excluded. Repertoires were generated with immunoSEQ multiplex PCR, while TCRdb's copy carries only in-frame clones and drops some. The sample shows roughly 1,800,000 clones, less than 95% of them seen only once. Sequencing was performed on naive CD8+ T cells sorted from blood. The receptor source for this set is a young man in good health.

The chain is built from TRBV27 and TRBJ2-1; either TRBD1 or TRBD2 may fit D (5 bases each). V lost 5 bases and J lost 6, with 17 bases in between. This CDR3 is 15 amino acids long. Per the germline V gene, CDR1 is MNHEY and CDR2 is SMNVEV (reference sequence). The CDR3, as DNA: TGTGCCAGCAGTGCCGGGACCCGAGGATTCAATGAGCAGTTCTTC. This sequence encodes CASSAGTRGFNEQFF.

V gene TRBV4-3 combines with J gene TRBJ1-6, with 8 bases identical to TRBD1. The CDR3 totals 14 residues. CDR1 LGHNA and CDR2 YSLEER come from the germline V gene. V was clipped by 4 bases and J by 10 bases; unmatched bases: 6. The CDR3 DNA reads as TGCGCCAGCAGCCTGGACAGGGTAGGGTCACCCCTCCACTTT. The encoded protein is CASSLDRVGSPLHF.

The V call is TRBV2, the J call TRBJ2-2; D assignment may be TRBD1 or TRBD2 (6 bases each). This CDR3 has 16 amino acids. Per germline, CDR1 SNHLY and CDR2 FYNNEI. V was cut by 9 bases and J by 7 bases, with 24 bases left in between. The CDR3 is CARKLAGDVGDGELFF. The DNA of the CDR3 is TGTGCCAGGAAACTAGCAGGGGATGTGGGTGACGGGGAGCTGTTTTTT.

Regarding this clone: Other nucleotide sequences in the sample specify the same CDR3. V usage is TRBV9 and J usage is TRBJ2-5, with a possible D match to TRBD1 (5 bases). V was clipped by 1 base and J by 5 bases, with 6 bases between them. The CDR3 covers 12 residues. CDR1 and CDR2 (germline): SGDLS, YYNGEE. This chain's CDR3 is CASSVQGETQYF. Written as DNA, the CDR3 is TGTGCCAGCAGCGTACAGGGCGAGACCCAGTACTTC.

The chain couples TRBV4-1 to TRBJ2-7, with D unclear. Looked up from germline, CDR1 is MGHRA and CDR2 is YSYEKL. Between the trimmed V and J ends, which lost 4 bases and 2 bases, there was a span of 9 bases. The CDR3 spans 13 residues. This CDR3 is CASSPASTYEQYF. The CDR3 DNA follows: TGCGCCAGCAGCCCCGCTTCTACCTACGAGCAGTACTTC.